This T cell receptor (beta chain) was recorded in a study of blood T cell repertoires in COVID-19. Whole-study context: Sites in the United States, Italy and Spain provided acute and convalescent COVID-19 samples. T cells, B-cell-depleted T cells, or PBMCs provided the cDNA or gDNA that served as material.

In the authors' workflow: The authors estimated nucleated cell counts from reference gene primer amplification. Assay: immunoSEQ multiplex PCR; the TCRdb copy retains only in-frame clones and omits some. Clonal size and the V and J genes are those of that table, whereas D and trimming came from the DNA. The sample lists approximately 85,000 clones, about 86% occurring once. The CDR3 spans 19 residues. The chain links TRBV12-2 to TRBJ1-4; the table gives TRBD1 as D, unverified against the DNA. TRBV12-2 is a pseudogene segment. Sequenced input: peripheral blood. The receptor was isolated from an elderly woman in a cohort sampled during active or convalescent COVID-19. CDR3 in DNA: TGTGCAAGTCGCTTGGTGGGGGAAGACAGGGAGGCAACTAATGAAAAACTGTTTTTT. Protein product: CASRLVGEDREATNEKLFF.